This TCR beta chain was recovered during a study of regulatory and conventional T cells in RAG deficiency. Clones were sequenced by immunoSEQ multiplex PCR, and TCRdb holds only the in-frame ones, with some missing. The sample includes tens of thousands of clones, 85% to 90% of them seen just once. Genomic DNA came from blood conventional CD4+ T cells gated CD25-low CD127-high. Germline CDR1 reads SNHLY; CDR2 reads FYNNEI. The CDR3 consists of 12 residues. Trimming took 3 bases from V and 7 from J; bases not matched to a gene: 2. These data also featured in a second study, about regulatory T cells. That report notes: The PCR used 52 TRBV and 13 TRBJ primers.

This clonotype was obtained from a human donor in good health. The chain couples TRBV2 to TRBJ2-7; the match to TRBD2 covers 8 bases. Sample: CD4+ effector T cells sorted from blood. The CDR3 spells CASSDLAGEQYF. The CDR3 region has the DNA TGTGCCAGCAGTGATCTAGCGGGTGAGCAGTACTTC. The full variable domain, rest sourced from reference TRBV2 and TRBJ2-7, is EPEVTQTPSHQVTQMGQEVILRCVPISNHLYFYWYRQILGQKVEFLVSFYNNEISEKSEIFDDQFSVERPDGSNFTLKIRSTKLEDSAMYFCASSDLAGEQYFGPGTRLTVT.